This TCR beta chain comes out of a study of breast tumors, draining lymph nodes, adjacent tissues. The study's findings and limits: Tumor repertoires ranked between lymph nodes and nontumor tissue in diversity, with V and J gene preferences. Data only fit, rather than demonstrated, lymph node origin of most tumor T cells. The data were judged consistent with most tumor T cells coming from lymph node and expanding in tumor. Tumor and nontumor repertoires were significantly more similar in luminal-like than in basal-like breast cancer.

Axillary draining lymph nodes of breast cancer patients supplied the node samples. TCRdb fed the multiplex PCR reads into MiXCR, producing one record per CDR3 protein. This sample has approximately 190,000 distinct CDR3 sequences; 25% to 40% occur once, and the top ten carry 4% to 5.5%. CDR1 and CDR2 (germline): SGHVS, FNYEAQ. The length of the CDR3 is 14 residues. With 2 bases removed from V and 12 bases from J, the gap between germline ends came to 17 bases. This clonotype has just one count. Its matching antigen is unknown. The chain is built from TRBV7-6 and TRBJ2-1; TRBD1 is a possible D gene (5 bases). The sequence was collected from a female donor with breast cancer. Some clones in this sample may be carry-over from other donors' samples. The source material was axillary lymph node tissue. CDR3 in amino acids: CASSLQGSTDTQFF. The DNA for the CDR3 is TGTGCCAGCAGCTTACAGGGTAGCACAGATACGCAGTTCTTC.